The present T cell receptor beta chain was sequenced within a study of blood T cell repertoires in COVID-19. In this sample, this clone turned up a few times. Method: immunoSEQ multiplex PCR; TCRdb's copy keeps in-frame clones and lacks some. The table has some 320,000 clones, roughly nine tenths seen once; the top ten hold around 2.7%. Participants were placed into cohorts based on the clinical history they reported. Trimming shortened V by 0 bases and J by 5 bases, and 10 bases separated the two germline ends. The germline CDR1 and CDR2 sequences are GTSNPN and SVGIG (reference sequence). This CDR3 is 13 amino acids long.

The V and J genes are TRBV30 and TRBJ2-5; the D is unclear. The source material was PBMCs or T cells enriched from blood (not recorded which). The sequence came from a man between 60 and 75 years old who had recovered from COVID-19. For the CDR3, the DNA is TGTGCCTGGAGTGTACGCGGTTCGGAGACCCAGTACTTC. As protein: CAWSVRGSETQYF. Full variable domain (rest looked up from reference TRBV30 and TRBJ2-5): SQTIHQWPATLVQPVGSPLSLECTVEGTSNPNLYWYRQAAGRGLQLLFYSVGIGQISSEVPQNLSASRPQDRQFILSSKKLLLSDSGFYLCAWSVRGSETQYFGPGTRLLVL.